This T cell receptor beta chain was observed in a study of cytomegalovirus exposure and HLA in healthy donors. In regard to this clone: The target antigen is unknown.

These donors, healthy bone marrow donors, were studied. Donors sampled were nominally healthy, though unrecorded immune exposures were likely. The CDR3 has 13 residues. Germline CDR1 reads LNHNV; CDR2 reads YYDKDF (reference sequence). The V gene lost 5 bases and the J gene lost 7 bases, with 12 bases spanning the gap. Points from the study as a whole: The authors excluded some V segments, including TRBV6-2 and TRBV6-3, as indistinguishable.

The PCR employed 60 Vbeta primers together with 13 Jbeta primers. Methods used by the authors: The authors later counted some 76 million unique TCR beta chains, around 9.9 million of them shared. The data were produced by immunoSEQ multiplex PCR, yet TCRdb's version contains in-frame clones alone and is incomplete. That table supplies the V and J calls and clone size; D and trimming were determined from the DNA. In total, the table holds 150,000 or so clones. Sequenced material: PBMCs. This chain uses TRBV15 with TRBJ2-1, with a weak D call TRBD2 (5 bases). This sequence was found in a woman aged 35 to 49 in good health and CMV-seropositive. CDR3 loop: CATSGTSGNEQFF. In DNA form, the CDR3 reads TGTGCCACCAGCGGAACCTCGGGGAATGAGCAGTTCTTC.